Below, 11 T cell receptor beta chains from the same sample are listed, as sequenced in a study of blood T cell repertoires in COVID-19. Profiling relied on immunoSEQ multiplex PCR, and the TCRdb table lists in-frame clones only, not all of them. The sample contains fewer than 40,000 clones, roughly 73% of which appear only once. Sequenced input: peripheral blood. The origin of the receptors is a man aged 60 to 75 with acute or convalescent COVID-19.

The chain combines TRBV7-2 with TRBJ1-5; TRBD1 is a possible D gene (6 bases). CDR3 length equals 17 residues. Germline V gene data show CDR1 as SGHTA and CDR2 as FQGNSA. V was clipped by 5 bases and J by 0 bases, with 17 bases between them. This CDR3 is CASSPRAAGVSNQPQHF. Here the CDR3 DNA reads TGTGCCAGCAGCCCACGGGCGGCAGGGGTTAGCAATCAGCCCCAGCATTTT. Full variable domain (missing parts from reference TRBV7-2 and TRBJ1-5): GAGVSQSPSNKVTEKGKDVELRCDPISGHTALYWYRQSLGQGLEFLIYFQGNSAPDKSGLPSDRFSAERTGGSVSTLTIQRTQQEDSAVYLCASSPRAAGVSNQPQHFGDGTRLSIL.

The CDR3 coding sequence is TGTGCCAGCAGTATTTCTAGCGTAAACACCGGGGAGCTGTTTTTT. This encodes CASSISSVNTGELFF. The chain is built from TRBV27 and TRBJ2-2, with D possibly matching TRBD2 (6 bases). The ends were cut back, 5 bases at V and 2 bases at J, with 12 bases in the middle. Looked up from germline, CDR1 is MNHEY and CDR2 is SMNVEV (reference sequence). This CDR3 comprises 15 residues.

The CDR3: CASSLEQGGGELFF. CDR3 DNA sequence: TGTGCCAGCAGCTTAGAACAGGGGGGCGGGGAGCTGTTTTTT. The rearrangement uses TRBV7-2 and TRBJ2-2; 8 nucleotides agree with TRBD1. CDR1 is SGHTA and CDR2 is FQGNSA in the germline V gene. Trimming removed 1 base from V and 7 bases from J; junction bases left unmatched: 2. CDR3 length: 14 amino acids.

The rearrangement uses TRBV6-5 and TRBJ2-7, with 7 bases fitting TRBD1. Trimming at V came to 8 bases and at J to 3 bases, leaving 4 bases not matched to a gene. The CDR3 spans 12 residues. Germline CDR1 reads MNHEY; CDR2 reads SVGAGI. CDR3 amino acids: CASVQGVYEQYF. For the CDR3, the DNA is TGTGCCAGCGTGCAGGGGGTCTACGAGCAGTACTTC.

The rearrangement links TRBV27 to TRBJ2-2; a possible D gene is TRBD1 (5 bases). With 2 bases removed from V and 8 bases from J, the gap between germline ends came to 12 bases. Germline CDR1 reads MNHEY; CDR2 reads SMNVEV (reference sequence). The CDR3 totals 14 residues. CDR3 in DNA: TGTGCCAGCAGTTTAGAGTCAGGGTGGGGGGAGCTGTTTTTT. Protein product: CASSLESGWGELFF.

This chain uses TRBV28 with TRBJ1-4; 8 positions agree with TRBD1. Looked up from germline, CDR1 is MDHEN and CDR2 is SYDVKM. This CDR3 has 15 amino acids. V was pared by 2 bases and J by 7 bases, with 6 bases of the junction left unmatched. The CDR3, as DNA: TGTGCCAGCAGTTTACCGACAGGGGCAGGTGAAAAACTGTTTTTT. Its translation is CASSLPTGAGEKLFF.

The chain links TRBV4-1 to TRBJ1-5, with 7 bases lining up with TRBD1. This CDR3 spans 16 amino acids. Germline lookup yields CDR1 MGHRA and CDR2 YSYEKL. The V segment lost 0 bases and the J segment 6 bases; nucleotides outside the gene matches: 8. The CDR3 sequence is CASSQEETGLGQPQHF. CDR3 nucleotide sequence: TGCGCCAGCAGCCAAGAAGAGACAGGGCTGGGTCAGCCCCAGCATTTT.

This sequence joins TRBV5-4 and TRBJ1-1; D possibly corresponds to TRBD1 (6 bases). Germline V gene lookup returns CDR1 SGHNT and CDR2 YYREEE (reference sequence). Trimming shortened V by 2 bases and J by 5 bases, and 10 bases separated the two germline ends. This CDR3 spans 13 amino acids. The CDR3 sequence is CASSLGGGTEAFF. The CDR3, as DNA: TGTGCCAGCAGCTTAGGGGGTGGGACTGAAGCTTTCTTT.

This chain uses TRBV14 with TRBJ2-1; 9 nucleotides match TRBD2. CDR1 SGHDN and CDR2 FVKESK come from the germline V gene. The CDR3 covers 13 residues. V shed 4 bases and J 9 bases; nucleotides not matched to a gene: 4. The CDR3: CASSLAGVFEQFF. The CDR3 region has the DNA TGTGCCAGCAGCCTAGCGGGAGTCTTTGAGCAGTTCTTC. The whole variable domain, remainder taken from reference TRBV14 and TRBJ2-1, is EAGVTQFPSHSVIEKGQTVTLRCDPISGHDNLYWYRRVMGKEIKFLLHFVKESKQDESGMPNNRFLAERTGGTYSTLKVQPAELEDSGVYFCASSLAGVFEQFFGPGTRLTVL.

This clone was detected a few times. The chain employs TRBV21-1 and TRBJ1-5; TRBD1 is taken as the D call from the table, unchecked against the DNA. TRBV21-1 is labeled a pseudogene. CDR3 length: 17 amino acids. The CDR3 loop reads CASSKRGQGPYNQPQHF. In DNA form, the CDR3 reads TGTGCCAGCAGCAAAAGAGGACAGGGGCCTTACAATCAGCCCCAGCATTTT.

V and J are TRBV5-1 and TRBJ1-3, with a weak D call TRBD1 (5 bases). This CDR3 has 17 residues. In germline, CDR1 is SGHRS, CDR2 YFSETQ. The ends were cut back, 2 bases at V and 0 bases at J, with 15 bases in the middle. CDR3: CASSFFLGGSSGNTIYF. Here the CDR3 DNA reads TGCGCCAGCAGCTTTTTTCTGGGGGGAAGCTCTGGAAACACCATATATTTT.